This is a list of T cell receptor beta chains from one sample in a study of blood T cell repertoires in COVID-19. The protocol was immunoSEQ multiplex PCR, while the TCRdb copy is restricted to in-frame clones and leaves out a portion. The table records 150,000 to 200,000 clones, approximately 86% of them present only once. Sequencing was performed on peripheral blood. The receptors derive from a man between 65 and 85 years old with acute or convalescent COVID-19. Each CDR3 is given with its conserved first and last residue. The D gene is left open where the match is weak. Clone size, where shown, is once, few, many, or a class for clones that have expanded.

>.|TRBV9|TRBD2|TRBJ2-5
TGTGCCAGCAGCAGATCCCTAGCGGGAACGAGTGAGACCCAGTACTTC
CASSRSLAGTSETQYF
>few|TRBV7-2|TRBD1|TRBJ1-1
TGTGCCAGCAGCTCTCTGGACAGGGCCACTGAAGCTTTCTTT
CASSSLDRATEAFF
>.|TRBV19|.|TRBJ1-5
TGTGCCAGTAAGGGGAGGGGTGGCAGCAATCAGCCCCAGCATTTT
CASKGRGGSNQPQHF
>.|TRBV19|TRBD1|TRBJ1-4
TGTGCCAGTACGGGACAGGGTTGGGAAGAAAAACTGTTTTTT
CASTGQGWEEKLFF
>.|TRBV6-2/TRBV6-3|.|TRBJ2-1
TGTGCCAGCAGTGGAGTAAGCTCCTACAATGAGCAGTTCTTC
CASSGVSSYNEQFF
>.|TRBV5-1|TRBD2|TRBJ2-5
TGCGCCAGCAGCCCCGTAGCGGGAGACCCCCAAGAGACCCAGTACTTC
CASSPVAGDPQETQYF
>.|TRBV6-5|.|TRBJ2-3
TGTGCCAGCAGTTACTGGGGATCGGGGGATACGCAGTATTTT
CASSYWGSGDTQYF
>.|TRBV6-5|.|TRBJ1-5
TGTGCCAGCAGTTACAGCGGGGGGGGTGGTCAGCCCCAGCATTTT
CASSYSGGGGQPQHF
>.|TRBV6-5|TRBD2|TRBJ2-7
TGTGCCAGCAGCGAGAGCGGGGGGCCAACCTACGAGCAGTACTTC
CASSESGGPTYEQYF
>.|TRBV29-1|.|TRBJ1-1
TGCAGCGTAGAAGACAGGAGGGCGATCACTGAAGCTTTCTTT
CSVEDRRAITEAFF
>once|TRBV5-1|.|TRBJ2-3
TGCGCCAGCAGCGGGGGACAACTCACAGATACGCAGTATTTT
CASSGGQLTDTQYF
>.|TRBV7-2|TRBD1|TRBJ2-6
TGTGCCAGCAGCTTAAATAGGGGGCGGGCCAACGTCCTGACTTTC
CASSLNRGRANVLTF
>.|TRBV5-1|TRBD1|TRBJ1-4
TGCGCCAGCAGCCGGCGGGCAGGGGGCCCCAATGAAAAACTGTTTTTT
CASSRRAGGPNEKLFF
>.|TRBV7-9|TRBD1|TRBJ1-1
TGTGCCAGCAGCCCCCGACAGGGGGTGGGGAGGACTGAAGCTTTCTTT
CASSPRQGVGRTEAFF
>.|TRBV6-5|TRBD1|TRBJ2-1
TGTGCCAGCAGTCCCGGGACAGACTACAATGAGCAGTTCTTC
CASSPGTDYNEQFF
>.|TRBV3-1/TRBV3-2|.|TRBJ1-1
TGTGCCAGCAGCACCGAACAGGGTCAAACTGAAGCTTTCTTT
CASSTEQGQTEAFF
>.|TRBV6-5|TRBD1|TRBJ2-7
TGTGCCAGCAGTTCAAGGGACAGACACTACGAGCAGTACTTC
CASSSRDRHYEQYF
>.|TRBV28|.|TRBJ1-2
TGTGCCAGCAGTTTACTTTGGGGGGGAAATTGGAAGGATGGCTACACCTTC
CASSLLWGGNWKDGYTF
>few|TRBV5-6|.|TRBJ2-7
TGTGCCAGCAGCTTGGTGTGGGCGGGGAAGTACGAGCAGTACTTC
CASSLVWAGKYEQYF
>few|TRBV7-7|TRBD1|TRBJ2-2
TGTGCCAGCAGCTTAGACAGGGGGACCGGGGAGCTGTTTTTT
CASSLDRGTGELFF
>.|TRBV6-5|TRBD1|TRBJ1-1
TGTGCCAGCAGCCTACAGGGGGCCAGGAACACTGAAGCTTTCTTT
CASSLQGARNTEAFF
>.|TRBV7-2|.|TRBJ1-1
TGTGCCAGCAGCTCCAGACCTTTCACGGGCAGGGTAGGGTCTGAAGCTTTCTTT
CASSSRPFTGRVGSEAFF
>.|TRBV28|.|TRBJ1-6
TGTGCCAGCGGAGAAATTAATTCACCCCTCCACTTT
CASGEINSPLHF
>.|TRBV30|.|TRBJ1-6
TGTGCCTGGAGTCCGCCCCAAACTGATTCACCCCTCCACTTT
CAWSPPQTDSPLHF
>.|TRBV5-1|.|TRBJ2-4
TGCGCCAGCAGCTACGGGACTTCCGGTTACATTCAGTACTTC
CASSYGTSGYIQYF
>.|TRBV5-6|.|TRBJ1-1
TGTGCCAGCAGCTTCGGTCCGAACACTGAAGCTTTCTTT
CASSFGPNTEAFF
>.|TRBV6-2/TRBV6-3|TRBD1|TRBJ1-5
TGTGCCAGCAGTTACGAGAGAGGGACAGGGAATAGCAATCAGCCCCAGCATTTT
CASSYERGTGNSNQPQHF
>.|TRBV7-8|.|TRBJ2-1
TGTGCCAGCAGCTTAGGAGTCTTAAGAGCCACCAATGAGCAGTTCTTC
CASSLGVLRATNEQFF
>.|TRBV25-1|TRBD1|TRBJ1-1
TGTGCCAGCAGTGACCGGACAGGGAACACTGAAGCTTTCTTT
CASSDRTGNTEAFF
>.|TRBV6-6|TRBD1|TRBJ2-2
TGTGCCAGCAGTCGTCAACGGGACAGTATTAGGAACGGGGAGCTGTTTTTT
CASSRQRDSIRNGELFF
>.|TRBV29-1|TRBD1|TRBJ1-2
TGCAGCGTTGAAGCACCAGGGGGGCATGGCTACACCTTC
CSVEAPGGHGYTF
>.|TRBV30|.|TRBJ1-5
TGTGCCTGGAGTGTCTCAGGCACATATCAGCCCCAGCATTTT
CAWSVSGTYQPQHF
>once|TRBV28|TRBD2|TRBJ2-7
TGTGCCAGCAGTTTAGCGGGGAGTTCGGGACTAGTCTACGAGCAGTACTTC
CASSLAGSSGLVYEQYF
>.|TRBV5-8|.|TRBJ2-5
TGTGCCAGCAGAGTGGCGACAGTTCAAGAGACCCAGTACTTC
CASRVATVQETQYF
>.|TRBV7-3|TRBD2|TRBJ2-2
TGTGCCAGCAGCTTAACTGGGACTAGCGGGAAGGATACCGGGGAGCTGTTTTTT
CASSLTGTSGKDTGELFF
>few|TRBV6-2/TRBV6-3|.|TRBJ2-7
TGTGCCAGCAGTAGGGGGGGGACGGATAACTACGAGCAGTACTTC
CASSRGGTDNYEQYF
>.|TRBV2|.|TRBJ2-2
TGTGCCAGCAGTGACAGGGGCGACACCGGGGAGCTGTTTTTT
CASSDRGDTGELFF
>.|TRBV30|.|TRBJ1-2
TGTGCCTGGAGTGTACCAAGACAGTTCTATGGCTACACCTTC
CAWSVPRQFYGYTF
>.|TRBV4-3|TRBD1|TRBJ1-2
TGCGCCAGCAGCCCTGGGGGGACAGGGTCCCTCTATGGCTACACCTTC
CASSPGGTGSLYGYTF
>.|TRBV15|TRBD1|TRBJ1-2
TGTGCCACCAGCAGAGATTTTCGGGACAGTGGCTACACCTTC
CATSRDFRDSGYTF
>.|TRBV25-1|TRBD1|TRBJ1-2
TGTGCCAGCAGTCAAGAGAGGACAGGGTCCTATGGCTACACCTTC
CASSQERTGSYGYTF
>.|TRBV12-3/TRBV12-4|.|TRBJ1-1
TGTGCCAGCAGTGCCTGGGCACAGTCTGAAGCTTTCTTT
CASSAWAQSEAFF
>.|TRBV6-5|.|TRBJ1-1
TGTGCCAGCAGTTTTGCAACGGACTTGAACACTGAAGCTTTCTTT
CASSFATDLNTEAFF
>once|TRBV11-2|.|TRBJ2-1
TGTGCCAGCAGCTTACAGGGGACCCGTTTCCGCAATGAGCAGTTCTTC
CASSLQGTRFRNEQFF
>.|TRBV12-3/TRBV12-4|TRBD1|TRBJ2-7
TGTGCCAGCAGACCCGGGACAGCCTCCGAGCAGTACTTC
CASRPGTASEQYF
>.|TRBV7-3|TRBD1|TRBJ1-1
TGTGCCAGCAGCTTACAGGGGGCTGACACTGAAGCTTTCTTT
CASSLQGADTEAFF
>.|TRBV7-3|TRBD1|TRBJ2-2
TGTGCCAGCAGTTCAACAAGGGACAGTGCGAACACCGGGGAGCTGTTTTTT
CASSSTRDSANTGELFF
>few|TRBV2|.|TRBJ2-5
TGTGCCAGCAGTACACAGGGAGAAGAGACCCAGTACTTC
CASSTQGEETQYF
>.|TRBV7-9|TRBD1|TRBJ1-5
TGTGCCGGTCCGGACAGGTCGACTAATAGCAATCAGCCCCAGCATTTT
CAGPDRSTNSNQPQHF
>.|TRBV14|TRBD2|TRBJ2-3
TGTGCCAGCAGCCAAGGGACTAGTGCAGATACGCAGTATTTT
CASSQGTSADTQYF
>.|TRBV19|.|TRBJ1-5
TGTGCCAGTAGTACCTGGACAGTCTTAGGCAATCAGCCCCAGCATTTT
CASSTWTVLGNQPQHF
>.|TRBV13|.|TRBJ1-2
TGTGCCAGCAGCTTATATGAGGGAGTCGCCGTCTATGGCTACACCTTC
CASSLYEGVAVYGYTF